This entry lists 4 T cell receptor beta chains sequenced from one sample in a study of T cell repertoires in cytomegalovirus infection. The antigens these receptors bind are not known. TCRdb reprocessed the reads with MiXCR, giving one entry per CDR3 protein. Of about 400,000 distinct CDR3 sequences detected, approximately 35% appear once; the ten largest clones hold roughly 14%. The sample in question was cultured PBMCs, obtained from culture after CMV antigen stimulation. All receptors derive from a human donor in good health (CMV status not recorded). Some clones in this sample may be carry-over from other donors' samples.

This clonotype was detected a few times. V is TRBV2 and J is TRBJ2-7, with D possibly matching TRBD1 (6 bases). Germline-derived CDR1 and CDR2 are SNHLY and FYNNEI. The CDR3 length is 15 residues. Trimming took off 4 bases at V and 0 bases at J, with 13 bases between the two ends. The DNA for the CDR3 is TGTGCCAGCAGTGTCGAAGGGGGAACCTCCTACGAGCAGTACTTC. Translated, it gives CASSVEGGTSYEQYF.

This clonotype was observed a handful of times. The CDR3 reads CASSAQQGTSWTLNEQFF. The CDR3 bases are TGTGCCAGCAGCGCCCAACAGGGTACTAGTTGGACGTTAAATGAGCAGTTCTTC. The V and J genes are TRBV11-2 and TRBJ2-1; possibly TRBD1 for D (6 bases). V dropped 5 bases and J dropped 7 bases, with 27 bases sitting between them. Germline V gene data show CDR1 as SGHAT and CDR2 as FQNNGV. This CDR3 region has 18 residues. The whole variable domain, remainder taken from reference TRBV11-2 and TRBJ2-1, is EAGVAQSPRYKIIEKRQSVAFWCNPISGHATLYWYQQILGQGPKLLIQFQNNGVVDDSQLPKDRFSAERLKGVDSTLKIQPAKLEDSAVYLCASSAQQGTSWTLNEQFFGPGTRLTVL.

The chain uses TRBV2 and TRBJ1-1; D is possibly TRBD1 (5 bases). The CDR3 spans 14 residues. In germline, CDR1 is SNHLY, CDR2 FYNNEI. V lost 5 bases, J lost 0 bases, and 10 bases lay in between. CDR3 region: CASSLSGLNTEAFF. The DNA for the CDR3 is TGTGCCAGCAGTCTTTCAGGGTTGAACACTGAAGCTTTCTTT.

The chain recombines TRBV12-3 or TRBV12-4 with TRBJ1-4; perhaps TRBD1 as D (5 bases). Trimming removed 6 bases at V and 10 bases at J, with 15 bases between. The CDR3 totals 13 residues. In DNA, the CDR3 is TGTGCCAGCAGCGTCCCGGGGGAGGTAAAACTGTTTTTT. Residues: CASSVPGEVKLFF.